The present entry profiles one T cell receptor beta chain with its context. Generated by immunoSEQ multiplex PCR, the TCRdb table keeps only in-frame clones and is missing some. The data hold some 190,000 clones, with around 81% observed a single time. The CDR3 length is 15 residues. The V segment lost 5 bases and the J segment 2 bases; nucleotides outside the gene matches: 3. Germline-derived CDR1 and CDR2 are MNHEY and SMNVEV (reference sequence). The data originate from a study of blood T cell repertoires in COVID-19. This clonotype originated in a man aged 30 to 39 with acute COVID-19. V gene TRBV27 combines with J gene TRBJ2-3, with 11 bases lining up with TRBD2. The sequenced material came from PBMCs or T cells enriched from blood (not recorded which). DNA for the CDR3: TGTGCCAGCAGTATTAGCGGGGGGGCCACAGATACGCAGTATTTT. It encodes CASSISGGATDTQYF.